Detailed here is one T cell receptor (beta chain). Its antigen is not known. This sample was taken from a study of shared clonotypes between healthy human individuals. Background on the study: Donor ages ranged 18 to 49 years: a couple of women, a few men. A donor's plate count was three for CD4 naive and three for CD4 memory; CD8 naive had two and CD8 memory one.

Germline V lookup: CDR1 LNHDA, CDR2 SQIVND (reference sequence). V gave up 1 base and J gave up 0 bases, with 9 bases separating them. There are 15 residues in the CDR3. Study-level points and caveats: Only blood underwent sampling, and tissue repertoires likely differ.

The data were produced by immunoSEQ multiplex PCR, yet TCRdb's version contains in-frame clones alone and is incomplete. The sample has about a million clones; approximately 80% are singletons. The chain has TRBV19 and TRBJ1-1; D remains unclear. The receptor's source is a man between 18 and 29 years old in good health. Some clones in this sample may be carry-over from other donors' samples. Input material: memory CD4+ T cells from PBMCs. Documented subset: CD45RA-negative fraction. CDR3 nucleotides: TGTGCCAGTAGTATAGGACCGGGAGTGAACACTGAAGCTTTCTTT. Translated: CASSIGPGVNTEAFF. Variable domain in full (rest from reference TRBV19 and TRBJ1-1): DGGITQSPKYLFRKEGQNVTLSCEQNLNHDAMYWYRQDPGQGLRLIYYSQIVNDFQKGDIAEGYSVSREKKESFPLTVTSAQKNPTAFYLCASSIGPGVNTEAFFGQGTRLTVV.